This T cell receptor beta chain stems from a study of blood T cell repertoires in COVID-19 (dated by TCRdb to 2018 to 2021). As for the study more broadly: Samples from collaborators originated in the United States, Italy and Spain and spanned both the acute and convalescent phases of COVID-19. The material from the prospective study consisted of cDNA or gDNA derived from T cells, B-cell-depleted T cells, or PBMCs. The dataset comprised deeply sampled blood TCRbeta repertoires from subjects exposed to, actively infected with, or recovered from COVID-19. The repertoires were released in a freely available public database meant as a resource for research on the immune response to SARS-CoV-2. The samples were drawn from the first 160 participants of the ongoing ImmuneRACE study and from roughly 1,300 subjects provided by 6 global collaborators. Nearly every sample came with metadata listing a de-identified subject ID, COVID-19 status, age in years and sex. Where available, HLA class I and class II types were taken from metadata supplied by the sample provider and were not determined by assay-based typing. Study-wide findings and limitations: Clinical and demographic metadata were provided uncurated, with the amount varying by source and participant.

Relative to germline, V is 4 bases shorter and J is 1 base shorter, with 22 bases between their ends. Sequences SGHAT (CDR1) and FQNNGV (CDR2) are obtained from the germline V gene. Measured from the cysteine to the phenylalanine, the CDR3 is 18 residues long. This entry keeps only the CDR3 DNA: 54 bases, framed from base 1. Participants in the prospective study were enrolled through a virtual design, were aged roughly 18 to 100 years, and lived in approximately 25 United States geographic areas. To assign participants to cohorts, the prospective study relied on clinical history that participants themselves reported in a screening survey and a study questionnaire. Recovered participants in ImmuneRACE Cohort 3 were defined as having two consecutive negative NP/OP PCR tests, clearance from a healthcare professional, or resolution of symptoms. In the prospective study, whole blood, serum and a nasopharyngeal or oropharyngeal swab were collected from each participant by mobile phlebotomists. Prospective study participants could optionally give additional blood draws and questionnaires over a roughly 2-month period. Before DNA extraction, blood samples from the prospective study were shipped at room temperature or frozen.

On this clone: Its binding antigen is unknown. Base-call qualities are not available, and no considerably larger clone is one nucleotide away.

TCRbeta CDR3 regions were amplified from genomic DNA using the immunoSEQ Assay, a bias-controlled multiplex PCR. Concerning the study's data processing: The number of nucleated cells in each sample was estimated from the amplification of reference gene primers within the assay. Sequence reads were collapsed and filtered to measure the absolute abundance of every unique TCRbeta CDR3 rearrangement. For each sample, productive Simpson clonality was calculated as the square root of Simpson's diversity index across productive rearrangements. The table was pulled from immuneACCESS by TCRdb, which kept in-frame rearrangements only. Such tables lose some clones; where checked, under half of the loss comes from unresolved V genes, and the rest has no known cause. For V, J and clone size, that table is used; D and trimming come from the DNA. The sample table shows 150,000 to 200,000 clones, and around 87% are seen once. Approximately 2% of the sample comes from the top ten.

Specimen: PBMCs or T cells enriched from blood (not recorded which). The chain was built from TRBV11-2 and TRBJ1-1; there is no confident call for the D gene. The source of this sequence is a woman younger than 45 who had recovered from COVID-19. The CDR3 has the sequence CASSSPRVGNVANTEAFF. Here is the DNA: TGTGCCAGCAGCTCCCCCCGGGTAGGTAATGTCGCGAACACTGAAGCTTTCTTT.